Below are 28 T cell receptor beta chains sequenced from a single sample in a study of T cell repertoires in cytomegalovirus infection. TCRdb independently ran MiXCR on the reads; one entry per CDR3 protein. The sample contains roughly 250,000 distinct CDR3 sequences, about 12% of which appear only once. Sequencing was done on a sample of PBMCs. The receptors derive from a human donor in good health (CMV status not recorded). Some clones in this sample may be carry-over from other donors' samples.

The gene calls are TRBV10-2 and TRBJ2-5, with 8 positions matching TRBD1. V lost 5 bases, J lost 5 bases, and 4 bases stayed unmatched. Germline CDR1 and CDR2: WSHSY and SAAADI. The CDR3 sequence is 13 residues long. This chain's CDR3 is CASSQGARETQYF. CDR3 DNA: TGCGCCAGCAGTCAGGGGGCACGGGAGACCCAGTACTTC.

This clonotype was counted many times. This chain uses TRBV12-3 or TRBV12-4 with TRBJ1-1; D ambiguous. V was pared by 3 bases and J by 3 bases, with 5 bases between. The CDR3 has 12 amino acids. DNA for the CDR3: TGTGCCAGCAGTTTGGTGGACACTGAAGCTTTCTTT. This sequence encodes CASSLVDTEAFF.

This clonotype was detected a few times. The chain uses TRBV9 and TRBJ2-1; perhaps TRBD2 as D (5 bases). CDR1 is SGDLS and CDR2 is YYNGEE in the germline V gene. V was shortened by 0 bases and J by 7 bases, with 14 bases between the two germline ends. The CDR3 loop spans 15 amino acids. In nucleotides, the CDR3 is TGTGCCAGCAGCGTAGTAGCCTTAGCGAGTAATGAGCAGTTCTTC. This sequence encodes CASSVVALASNEQFF.

Only a few counts were recorded for this clonotype. V is TRBV29-1 and J is TRBJ2-7; 10 nucleotides match TRBD1. The CDR3 runs to 11 residues. Germline V gene sequence: CDR1 SQVTM, CDR2 ANQGSEA. DNA for the CDR3: TGCAGGGGGGACAGGGGCACGAAACAGTACTTC. Amino acid sequence: CRGDRGTKQYF.

The rearrangement links TRBV4-1 to TRBJ2-1; tentatively, D is TRBD1 (8 bases). The CDR3 loop spans 16 amino acids. Trimming removed 3 bases at V and 5 bases at J, with 17 bases between. Germline V gives CDR1 MGHRA, CDR2 YSYEKL. The CDR3 sequence: CASSHKQGGPHNEQFF. DNA of the CDR3: TGCGCCAGCAGCCATAAACAGGGGGGGCCCCACAATGAGCAGTTCTTC.

This chain links TRBV12-3 or TRBV12-4 with TRBJ1-2, with D maybe TRBD1 (6 bases). The CDR3 spans 15 residues. V shed 4 bases and J shed 1 base, with 13 bases lying between them. In DNA form, the CDR3 reads TGTGCCAGCAGTTCTAATAGGGGGGATAACTATGGCTACACCTTC. This sequence encodes CASSSNRGDNYGYTF.

The sample holds many counts of this clonotype. The chain combines TRBV7-2 with TRBJ2-1; 7 positions match TRBD2. J was trimmed by 9 bases and V by 9 bases; bases with no gene match: 8. Germline V lookup: CDR1 SGHTA, CDR2 FQGNSA. The CDR3 has 12 amino acids. CDR3 nucleotides: TGTGCCAGTTGGGGGGGAGGTTTTGAGCAGTTCTTC. This codes for CASWGGGFEQFF.

The rearrangement joins TRBV4-3 to TRBJ2-1; TRBD2 agrees at 7 bases. V dropped 4 bases and J dropped 10; count of bases not matched to a gene: 4. Germline assignment: CDR1 LGHNA and CDR2 YSLEER. The CDR3 is made up of 12 amino acids. The CDR3 DNA is TGCGCCAGCAGCCGGGAGGGAGGGGAGCAGTTCTTC. Translated, it gives CASSREGGEQFF.

This clonotype was counted at least ten times. V is TRBV28 and J is TRBJ2-3, with 8 bases identical to TRBD2. The CDR3 consists of 14 residues. After removal of 6 bases from V and 4 bases from J, the junction contained 6 bases not matched to a gene. Germline V lookup: CDR1 MDHEN, CDR2 SYDVKM. This CDR3 reads CASSEGGRSDTQYF. CDR3 DNA: TGTGCCAGCAGCGAAGGCGGGAGGTCAGATACGCAGTATTTT.

This chain joins TRBV10-3 and TRBJ2-1; D unclear. The CDR3 sequence is 14 residues long. Germline CDR1 and CDR2: ENHRY and SYGVKD. The V end was cut by 5 bases, the J end by 6 bases, with 14 bases between. CDR3 residues: CAISSMGSLNEQFF. DNA of the CDR3: TGTGCCATCAGTTCGATGGGAAGCCTCAATGAGCAGTTCTTC.

Regarding this clonotype: A much larger clone is a single base away; this may be a read error. V and J are TRBV7-2 and TRBJ1-5; 7 nucleotides agree with TRBD1. The CDR3 is 13 residues long. Germline CDR1 SGHTA, CDR2 FQGNSA. Here the CDR3 reads CASSLGDSAPRLF. The DNA for the CDR3 is TGTGCCAGCAGCTTAGGGGACAGTGCCCCTCGCCTGTTT.

This chain joins TRBV27 and TRBJ1-1; 7 nucleotides line up with TRBD1. J gave up 11 bases and V 5 bases, and 8 bases lay outside the gene matches. This CDR3 contains 12 residues. CDR1 is MNHEY and CDR2 is SMNVEV in the germline V gene (reference sequence). As DNA, the CDR3 is TGTGCCAGCAGTAAAACCGAACAGGGGGCTTTCTTT. This encodes CASSKTEQGAFF.

The V gene is TRBV19, the J gene TRBJ1-6, with TRBD1 as a possible D gene (5 bases). V was clipped by 7 bases and J by 7 bases, with 17 bases between them. This CDR3 has 15 residues. The germline V gene encodes CDR1 LNHDA and CDR2 SQIVND (reference sequence). The CDR3: CASTELRDSNSPLHF. The CDR3 coding sequence is TGTGCCAGTACCGAGCTCCGGGACTCGAATTCACCCCTCCACTTT.

This clonotype showed up just a few times. The gene calls are TRBV20-1 and TRBJ2-5; 8 nucleotides line up with TRBD1. After removal of 6 bases from V and 0 bases from J, the junction contained 15 bases not matched to a gene. CDR3 length: 17 residues. The V gene's germline CDR1 is DFQATT and CDR2 SNEGSKA (reference sequence). CDR3 residues: CSATRGQQGVDQETQYF. The CDR3 region has the DNA TGCAGTGCCACTAGGGGCCAACAGGGGGTAGACCAAGAGACCCAGTACTTC.

With respect to this clonotype: A much larger clone is a single base away; this may be a read error. This chain connects TRBV19 to TRBJ1-1, with D unclear. The CDR3 is 12 amino acids. V gave up 5 bases and J gave up 5 bases, with 9 bases separating them. Germline values: CDR1 LNHDA, CDR2 SQIVND (reference sequence). The CDR3 is CASSEGLTEAFF. The CDR3 DNA is TGTGCCAGTAGTGAGGGTCTTACTGAAGCTTTCTTT.

This clonotype showed up many times. This chain links TRBV6-1 with TRBJ2-1; 9 bases align to TRBD1. Germline V lookup: CDR1 MNHNS, CDR2 SASEGT. V shed 6 bases, J shed 3 bases, and the junction held 6 bases outside the gene matches. The CDR3 has 15 amino acids. CDR3 nucleotide sequence: TGTGCCAGCAGAACAGGGGGCGCGTACTACAATGAGCAGTTCTTC. The encoded protein is CASRTGGAYYNEQFF.

This clonotype was picked up many times. The J gene is TRBJ1-1, the V gene TRBV19; 7 nucleotides agree with TRBD1. The CDR3 has 15 amino acids. Germline lookup yields CDR1 LNHDA and CDR2 SQIVND (reference sequence). The V and J ends lost 3 bases and 3 bases, in that order; junction bases with no gene match: 7. Here the CDR3 reads CASSMTGQSDTEAFF. The CDR3 nucleotides are TGTGCCAGTAGTATGACGGGACAGAGCGACACTGAAGCTTTCTTT.

This clonotype was counted only a few times. The J gene is TRBJ1-2, the V gene TRBV24-1; D perhaps matches TRBD1 (6 bases). The length of the CDR3 is 14 residues. The germline V and J ends were trimmed by 3 bases and 3 bases, with 10 bases remaining between them. Germline V lookup: CDR1 KGHDR, CDR2 SFDVKD. The CDR3: CATSDPGGDYGYTF. DNA of the CDR3: TGTGCCACCAGTGATCCGGGGGGCGACTATGGCTACACCTTC.

This clonotype was detected many times. This chain joins TRBV7-8 and TRBJ2-7; no clear D. The CDR3 is 12 residues long. Trimming removed 8 bases from V and 0 bases from J, with 8 bases in between. From germline, CDR1 is SGHVS and CDR2 FQNEAQ. The CDR3 bases are TGTGCCAGCGCGGTGGGCTCCTACGAGCAGTACTTC. Encoded protein: CASAVGSYEQYF.

Remarks on this clonotype: A much larger clonotype is one base distant, so this may be a read error. This rearrangement joins TRBV5-5 to TRBJ2-3, with D uncertain. The CDR3 spans 14 residues. V was pared by 0 bases and J by 2 bases, with 7 bases between. Per the germline V gene, CDR1 is SGHKS and CDR2 is YYEKEE (reference sequence). CDR3 sequence: CASSLEVPTDTQYF. CDR3 bases: TGTGCCAGCAGCTTGGAGGTCCCCACAGATACGCAGTATTTT.

The chain is built from TRBV29-1 and TRBJ1-1, with TRBD1 identical over 7 bases. The CDR3 is made up of 15 amino acids. Per germline, CDR1 SQVTM and CDR2 ANQGSEA. J gave up 5 bases and V 5 bases, and 14 bases lay outside the gene matches. CDR3 coding DNA: TGCAGCGTTTTTAGATTGACAGGGCCGGGGACTGAAGCTTTCTTT. This translates into CSVFRLTGPGTEAFF.

In its sample, this clonotype was seen a few times. The chain joins TRBV14 to TRBJ1-1; D is unresolved. The V and J ends lost 1 base and 0 bases respectively, with 0 bases between them. The CDR3 contains 12 residues. Per the germline V gene, CDR1 is SGHDN and CDR2 is FVKESK. The CDR3 protein is CASSQVNTEAFF. CDR3 in DNA: TGTGCCAGCAGCCAAGTGAACACTGAAGCTTTCTTT.

This clonotype was picked up many times. The chain employs TRBV28 and TRBJ1-4; possible D gene TRBD1, 6 bases. CDR1 is MDHEN, CDR2 SYDVKM, per germline. The CDR3 has 15 amino acids. V lost 4 bases and J lost 8, with 17 bases in between. CDR3 in DNA: TGTGCCAGCAGTTCCCAGGGGCCCGGCAGGGAAAAACTGTTTTTT. It yields the protein CASSSQGPGREKLFF.

This clonotype was recorded at least ten times. This chain connects TRBV19 to TRBJ1-5; TRBD1 agrees at 7 bases. Trimming took 8 bases from V and 2 from J; bases not matched to a gene: 9. The V gene's germline CDR1 is LNHDA and CDR2 SQIVND (reference sequence). The CDR3 is made up of 15 amino acids. The CDR3 DNA is TGTGCCAGTCACATCCGGGACAGCGGCAATCAGCCCCAGCATTTT. It translates to CASHIRDSGNQPQHF.

This clonotype was detected many times. This sequence joins TRBV7-2 and TRBJ2-7; 10 nucleotides agree with TRBD2. V trimming: 1 base; J trimming: 5 bases; junction bases outside the gene matches: 8. This CDR3 contains 16 residues. Germline CDR1 is SGHTA and CDR2 is FQGNSA. In DNA, the CDR3 is TGTGCCAGCAGCTTAGGGCCAGCGGGAGGGCCAAACGAGCAGTACTTC. This translates into CASSLGPAGGPNEQYF.

The table lists this clonotype with a few counts. The chain carries TRBV19 and TRBJ1-2, with 12 positions matching TRBD1. CDR3 length equals 16 residues. The junction had 7 bases not matched to a gene; V was cut back by 5 bases and J by 3 bases. Germline values: CDR1 LNHDA, CDR2 SQIVND (reference sequence). The CDR3 protein is CASSLGTGGAHYGYTF. DNA of the CDR3: TGTGCCAGTAGTTTGGGGACAGGGGGCGCGCACTATGGCTACACCTTC.

J is TRBJ2-1 and V is TRBV20-1; the D gene is possibly TRBD2 (7 bases). The V gene's germline CDR1 is DFQATT and CDR2 SNEGSKA (reference sequence). The CDR3 is 16 residues long. Trimming removed 3 bases at V and 5 bases at J, with 20 bases between. In nucleotides, the CDR3 is TGCAGTGCTAGTGGGTCAAGGGGGGGGGGAAACAATGAGCAGTTCTTC. It translates to CSASGSRGGGNNEQFF.

This clonotype was found a few times. The V gene is TRBV6-6, the J gene TRBJ1-1, with 7 bases fitting TRBD1. There are 15 residues in the CDR3. Germline-derived CDR1 and CDR2 are MNHNY and SVGAGI (reference sequence). V dropped 5 bases and J dropped 7; count of bases not matched to a gene: 13. CDR3 nucleotides: TGTGCCAGCAGTCCTAAGCGGACAGGTTACGGTGAAGCTTTCTTT. This translates into CASSPKRTGYGEAFF.